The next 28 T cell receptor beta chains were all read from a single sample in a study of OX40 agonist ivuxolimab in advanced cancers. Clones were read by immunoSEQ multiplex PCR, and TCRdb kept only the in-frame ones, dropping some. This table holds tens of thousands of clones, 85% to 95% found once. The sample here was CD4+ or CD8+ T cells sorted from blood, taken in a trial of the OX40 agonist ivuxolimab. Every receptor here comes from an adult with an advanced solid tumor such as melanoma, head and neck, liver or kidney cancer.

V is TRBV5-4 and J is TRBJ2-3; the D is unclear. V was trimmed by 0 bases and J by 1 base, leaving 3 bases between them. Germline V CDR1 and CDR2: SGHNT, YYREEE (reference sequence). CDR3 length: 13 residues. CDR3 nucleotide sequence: TGTGCCAGCAGCTTGGAAGGCACAGATACGCAGTATTTT. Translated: CASSLEGTDTQYF.

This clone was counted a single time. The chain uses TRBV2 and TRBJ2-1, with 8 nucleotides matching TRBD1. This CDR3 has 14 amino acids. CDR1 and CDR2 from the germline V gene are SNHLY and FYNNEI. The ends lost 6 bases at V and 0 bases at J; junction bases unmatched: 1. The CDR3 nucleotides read TGTGCCAGCAGCCAGGGGGCCTCCTACAATGAGCAGTTCTTC. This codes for CASSQGASYNEQFF.

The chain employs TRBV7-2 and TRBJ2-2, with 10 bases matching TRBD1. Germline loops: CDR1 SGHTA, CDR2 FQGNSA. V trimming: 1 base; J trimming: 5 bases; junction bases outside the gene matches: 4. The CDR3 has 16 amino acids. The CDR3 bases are TGTGCCAGCAGCTTAGTGGGACAGGGGTTAACCGGGGAGCTGTTTTTT. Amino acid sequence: CASSLVGQGLTGELFF.

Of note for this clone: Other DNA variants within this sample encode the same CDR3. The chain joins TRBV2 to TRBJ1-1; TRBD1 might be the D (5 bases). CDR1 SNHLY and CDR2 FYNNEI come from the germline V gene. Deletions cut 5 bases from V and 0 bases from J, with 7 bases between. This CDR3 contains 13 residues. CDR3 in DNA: TGTGCCAGCAGTAGGGGACTGAACACTGAAGCTTTCTTT. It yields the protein CASSRGLNTEAFF. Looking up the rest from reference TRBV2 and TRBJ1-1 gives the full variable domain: EPEVTQTPSHQVTQMGQEVILRCVPISNHLYFYWYRQILGQKVEFLVSFYNNEISEKSEIFDDQFSVERPDGSNFTLKIRSTKLEDSAMYFCASSRGLNTEAFFGQGTRLTVV.

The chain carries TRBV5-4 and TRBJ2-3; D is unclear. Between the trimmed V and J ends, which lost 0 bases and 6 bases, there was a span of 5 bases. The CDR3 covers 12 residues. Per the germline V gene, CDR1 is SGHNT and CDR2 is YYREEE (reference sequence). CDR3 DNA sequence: TGTGCCAGCAGCTTGGGGCGGGATACGCAGTATTTT. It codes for CASSLGRDTQYF.

DNA of the CDR3: TGTGCCAGTAGTATAAAGTCTAGCGGGCTTTTTCAAGAGACCCAGTACTTC. This encodes CASSIKSSGLFQETQYF. This chain connects TRBV19 to TRBJ2-5, with 8 bases that match TRBD2. Unmatched junction bases numbered 10, after V lost 2 bases and J lost 2 bases. In germline, CDR1 is LNHDA, CDR2 SQIVND (reference sequence). CDR3 length equals 17 residues.

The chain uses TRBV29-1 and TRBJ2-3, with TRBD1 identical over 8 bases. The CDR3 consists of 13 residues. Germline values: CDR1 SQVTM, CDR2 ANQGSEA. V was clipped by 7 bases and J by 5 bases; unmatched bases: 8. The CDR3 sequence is CSADRENGDTQYF. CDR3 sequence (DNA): TGCAGCGCGGACAGGGAGAATGGAGATACGCAGTATTTT.

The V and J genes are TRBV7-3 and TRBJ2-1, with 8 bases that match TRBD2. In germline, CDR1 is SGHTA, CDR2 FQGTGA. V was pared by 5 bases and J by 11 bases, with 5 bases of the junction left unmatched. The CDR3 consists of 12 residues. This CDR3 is CASSPPSGQQFF. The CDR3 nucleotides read TGTGCCAGCAGCCCCCCTAGCGGGCAGCAGTTCTTC.

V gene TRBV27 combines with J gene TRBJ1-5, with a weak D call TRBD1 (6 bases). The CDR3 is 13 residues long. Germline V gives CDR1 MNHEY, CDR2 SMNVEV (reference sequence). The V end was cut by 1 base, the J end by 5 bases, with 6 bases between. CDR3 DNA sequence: TGTGCCAGCAGTTTATACAGGGATCAGCCCCAGCATTTT. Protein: CASSLYRDQPQHF.

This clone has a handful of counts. CDR3 sequence (DNA): TGCGCCAGCAGCCAGGTCTATACTAGCGGGGGTGAGCAGTTCTTC. Amino acid sequence: CASSQVYTSGGEQFF. The chain couples TRBV4-3 to TRBJ2-1; 11 nucleotides line up with TRBD2. Germline V gene lookup returns CDR1 LGHNA and CDR2 YSLEER. The CDR3 has 15 residues. The ends lost 3 bases at V and 9 bases at J; junction bases unmatched: 7.

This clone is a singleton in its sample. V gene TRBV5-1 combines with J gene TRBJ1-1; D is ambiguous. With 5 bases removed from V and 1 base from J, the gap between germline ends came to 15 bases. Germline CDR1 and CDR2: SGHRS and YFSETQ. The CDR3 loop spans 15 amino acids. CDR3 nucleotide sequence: TGCGCCAGCAGGCAGCTGTCGAGCCAGAACACTGAAGCTTTCTTT. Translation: CASRQLSSQNTEAFF.

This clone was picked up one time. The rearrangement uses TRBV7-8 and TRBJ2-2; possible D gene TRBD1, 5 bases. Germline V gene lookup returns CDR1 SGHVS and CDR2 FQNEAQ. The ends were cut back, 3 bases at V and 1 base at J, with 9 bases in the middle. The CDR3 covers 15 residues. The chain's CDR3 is CASSLYGQNTGELFF. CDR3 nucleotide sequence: TGTGCCAGCAGCTTGTACGGACAGAACACCGGGGAGCTGTTTTTT.

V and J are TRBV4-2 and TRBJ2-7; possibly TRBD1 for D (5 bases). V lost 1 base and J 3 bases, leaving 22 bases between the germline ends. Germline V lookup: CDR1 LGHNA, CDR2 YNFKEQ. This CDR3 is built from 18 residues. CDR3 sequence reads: CASSQVGASGAADYEQYF. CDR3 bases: TGTGCCAGCAGCCAAGTAGGGGCTTCCGGTGCGGCCGACTACGAGCAGTACTTC.

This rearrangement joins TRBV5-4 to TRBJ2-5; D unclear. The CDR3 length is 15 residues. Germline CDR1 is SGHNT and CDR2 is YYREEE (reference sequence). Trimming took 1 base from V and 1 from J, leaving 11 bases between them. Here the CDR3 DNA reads TGTGCCAGCAGCTTGTTCAGTCTACCCCAAGAGACCCAGTACTTC. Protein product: CASSLFSLPQETQYF.

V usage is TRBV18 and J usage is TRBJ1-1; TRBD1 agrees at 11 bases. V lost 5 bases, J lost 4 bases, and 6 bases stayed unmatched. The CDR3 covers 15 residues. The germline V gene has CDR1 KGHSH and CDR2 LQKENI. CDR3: CASSTGTGGITEAFF. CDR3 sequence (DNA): TGTGCCAGCTCAACCGGGACAGGGGGTATCACTGAAGCTTTCTTT.

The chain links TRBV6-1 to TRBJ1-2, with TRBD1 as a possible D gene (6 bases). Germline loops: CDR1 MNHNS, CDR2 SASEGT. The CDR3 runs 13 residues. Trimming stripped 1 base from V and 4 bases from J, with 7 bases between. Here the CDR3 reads CASSEGTAYGYTF. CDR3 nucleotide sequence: TGTGCCAGCAGTGAAGGGACAGCCTATGGCTACACCTTC.

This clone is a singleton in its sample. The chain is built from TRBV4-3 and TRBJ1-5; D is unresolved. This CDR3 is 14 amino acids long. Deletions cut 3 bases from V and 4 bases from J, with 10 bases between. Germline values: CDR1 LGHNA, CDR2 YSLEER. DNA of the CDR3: TGCGCCAGCAGCCATCACCACAATAATCAGCCCCAGCATTTT. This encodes CASSHHHNNQPQHF.

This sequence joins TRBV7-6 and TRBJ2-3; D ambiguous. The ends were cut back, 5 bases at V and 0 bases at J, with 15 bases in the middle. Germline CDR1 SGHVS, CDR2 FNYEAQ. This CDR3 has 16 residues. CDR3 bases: TGTGCCAGCAGCCAAAGCCTTGATCCTAGCACAGATACGCAGTATTTT. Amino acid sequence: CASSQSLDPSTDTQYF. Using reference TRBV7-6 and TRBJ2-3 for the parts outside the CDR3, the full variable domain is GAGVSQSPRYKVTKRGQDVALRCDPISGHVSLYWYRQALGQGPEFLTYFNYEAQQDKSGLPNDRFSAERPEGSISTLTIQRTEQRDSAMYRCASSQSLDPSTDTQYFGPGTRLTVL.

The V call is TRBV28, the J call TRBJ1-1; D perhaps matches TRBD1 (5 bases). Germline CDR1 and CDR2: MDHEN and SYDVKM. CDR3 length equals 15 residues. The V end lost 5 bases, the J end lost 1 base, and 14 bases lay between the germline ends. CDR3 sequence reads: CASSPALRANTEAFF. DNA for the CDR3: TGTGCCAGCAGTCCCGCCCTCAGGGCGAACACTGAAGCTTTCTTT.

This CDR3 reads CASSLGDSSHSPLHF. The CDR3 DNA reads TGCGCCAGCAGCTTAGGGGACAGTAGTCATTCACCCCTCCACTTT. This chain joins TRBV5-1 and TRBJ1-6; 7 bases are a match to TRBD1. The trim removed 2 bases at V and 8 bases at J, leaving 7 bases unmatched. The CDR3 has 15 residues. CDR1 is SGHRS and CDR2 is YFSETQ in the germline V gene. The complete variable domain, with remaining parts taken from reference TRBV5-1 and TRBJ1-6, reads KAGVTQTPRYLIKTRGQQVTLSCSPISGHRSVSWYQQTPGQGLQFLFEYFSETQRNKGNFPGRFSGRQFSNSRSEMNVSTLELGDSALYLCASSLGDSSHSPLHFGNGTRLTVT.

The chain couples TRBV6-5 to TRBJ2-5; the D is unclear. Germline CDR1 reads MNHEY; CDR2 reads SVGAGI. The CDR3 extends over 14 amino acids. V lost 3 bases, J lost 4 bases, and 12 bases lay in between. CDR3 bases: TGTGCCAGCAGTTATGAGCCGAGAATAGAGACCCAGTACTTC. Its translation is CASSYEPRIETQYF.

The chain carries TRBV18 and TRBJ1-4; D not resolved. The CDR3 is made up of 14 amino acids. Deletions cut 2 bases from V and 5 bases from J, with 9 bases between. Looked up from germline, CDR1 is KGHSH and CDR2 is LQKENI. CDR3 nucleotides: TGTGCCAGCTCACCAAACGGGGAGAATGAAAAACTGTTTTTT. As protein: CASSPNGENEKLFF. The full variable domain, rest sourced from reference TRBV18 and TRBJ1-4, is NAGVMQNPRHLVRRRGQEARLRCSPMKGHSHVYWYRQLPEEGLKFMVYLQKENIIDESGMPKERFSAEFPKEGPSILRIQQVVRGDSAAYFCASSPNGENEKLFFGSGTQLSVL.

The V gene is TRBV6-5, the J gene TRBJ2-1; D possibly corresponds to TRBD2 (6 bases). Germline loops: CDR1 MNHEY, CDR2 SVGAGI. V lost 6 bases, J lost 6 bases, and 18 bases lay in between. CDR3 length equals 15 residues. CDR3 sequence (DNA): TGTGCCAGCAGGGCGCGGGGCGATTTTACCAATGAGCAGTTCTTC. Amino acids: CASRARGDFTNEQFF.

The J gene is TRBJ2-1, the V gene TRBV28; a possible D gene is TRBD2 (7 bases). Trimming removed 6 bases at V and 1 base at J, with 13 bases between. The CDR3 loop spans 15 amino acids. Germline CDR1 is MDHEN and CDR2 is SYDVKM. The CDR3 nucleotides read TGTGCCAGCAGGGGCGGGGGCCTTTCCTACAATGAGCAGTTCTTC. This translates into CASRGGGLSYNEQFF.

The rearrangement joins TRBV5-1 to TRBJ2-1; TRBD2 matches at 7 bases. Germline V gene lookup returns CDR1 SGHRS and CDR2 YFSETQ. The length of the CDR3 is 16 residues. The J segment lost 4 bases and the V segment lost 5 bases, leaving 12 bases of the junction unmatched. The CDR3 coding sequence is TGCGCCAGCAGTCTTCGCCCCGCGGGACTATACAATGAGCAGTTCTTC. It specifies CASSLRPAGLYNEQFF.

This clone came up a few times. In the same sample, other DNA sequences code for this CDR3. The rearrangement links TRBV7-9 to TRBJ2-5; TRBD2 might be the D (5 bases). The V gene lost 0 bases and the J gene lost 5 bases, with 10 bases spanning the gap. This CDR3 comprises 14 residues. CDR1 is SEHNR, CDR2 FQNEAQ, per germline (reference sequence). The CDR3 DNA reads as TGTGCCAGCAGCTTAGCAGGAACGGGGGAGACCCAGTACTTC. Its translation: CASSLAGTGETQYF.

The CDR3 DNA sequence: TGTGCCAGCAGTTACGAAAACAGGAACACTGAAGCTTTCTTT. It specifies CASSYENRNTEAFF. This chain links TRBV6-6 with TRBJ1-1, with D uncertain. CDR3 length: 14 amino acids. V was shortened by 2 bases and J by 1 base, with 8 bases between the two germline ends. Germline V gene sequence: CDR1 MNHNY, CDR2 SVGAGI (reference sequence).

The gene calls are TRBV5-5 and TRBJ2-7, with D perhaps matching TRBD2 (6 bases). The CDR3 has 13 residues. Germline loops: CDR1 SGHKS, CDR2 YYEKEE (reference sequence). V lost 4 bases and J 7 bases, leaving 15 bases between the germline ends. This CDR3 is CASSPTVGGEQYF. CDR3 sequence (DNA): TGTGCCAGCAGCCCAACCGTGGGAGGAGAGCAGTACTTC.